This T cell receptor beta chain was captured by sequencing in a study of identical twins. Findings and limits, study-wide: Invariant MAIT and iNKT cells could partly confound zero-insertion analyses.

This clonotype was detected a few times. As yet, its antigen is unknown. The germline CDR1 and CDR2 sequences are SGHTA and FQGNSA. This CDR3 is 15 amino acids long. Unmatched junction bases numbered 10, after V lost 7 bases and J lost 4 bases. A universal primer binding site was introduced by template switching. The final cDNA contained unique molecular identifiers. From the 5' RACE reads, TCRdb called clonotypes with MiXCR, one entry per CDR3 protein. The sample includes approximately 1.8 million distinct CDR3 sequences, about 30% of them seen just once. The sequenced material came from cord blood. The chain employs TRBV7-2 and TRBJ1-3, with 7 bases that match TRBD1. The sequence derives from a newborn girl in good health. CDR3 sequence reads: CASTPIGTAGNTIYF. The CDR3 DNA sequence: TGTGCCAGCACCCCCATCGGGACAGCCGGAAACACCATATATTTT.